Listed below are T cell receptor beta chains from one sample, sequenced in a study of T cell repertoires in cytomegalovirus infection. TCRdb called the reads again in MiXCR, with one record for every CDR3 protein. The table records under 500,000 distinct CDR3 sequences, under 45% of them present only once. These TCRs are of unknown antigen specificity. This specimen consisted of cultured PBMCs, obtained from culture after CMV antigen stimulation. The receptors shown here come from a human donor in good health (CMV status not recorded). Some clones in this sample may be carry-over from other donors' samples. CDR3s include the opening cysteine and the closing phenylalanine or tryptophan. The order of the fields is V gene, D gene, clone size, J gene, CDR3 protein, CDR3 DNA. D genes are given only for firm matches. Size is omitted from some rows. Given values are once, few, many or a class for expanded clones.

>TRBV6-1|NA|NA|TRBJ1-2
CASSEAYRGEDYGYTF
TGTGCCAGCAGTGAAGCTTATCGGGGGGAAGACTATGGCTACACCTTC
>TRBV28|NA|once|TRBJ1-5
CASSPGAAAPQHF
TGTGCCAGCAGCCCCGGGGCAGCCGCACCCCAGCATTTT
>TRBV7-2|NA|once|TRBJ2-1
CASSLYEGTEQFF
TGTGCCAGCAGCTTATACGAGGGTACTGAGCAGTTCTTC
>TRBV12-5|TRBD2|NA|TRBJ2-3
CASGSREGRGLDTQYF
TGTGCTAGTGGTTCGCGGGAGGGCCGAGGGTTAGATACGCAGTATTTT
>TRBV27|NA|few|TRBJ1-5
CASGGYSNQPQHF
TGTGCCAGTGGGGGGTATAGCAATCAGCCCCAGCATTTT
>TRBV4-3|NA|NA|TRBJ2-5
CASSQDPQRETQYF
TGCGCCAGCAGCCAAGATCCGCAGCGGGAGACCCAGTACTTC
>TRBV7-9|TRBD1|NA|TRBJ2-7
CASSLWDRGPEQYF
TGTGCCAGCAGCCTTTGGGACAGGGGACCCGAGCAGTACTTC
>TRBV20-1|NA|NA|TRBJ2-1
CSARDFNRRLSVEQFF
TGCAGTGCTAGAGATTTCAACAGGAGGCTTTCGGTTGAGCAGTTCTTC
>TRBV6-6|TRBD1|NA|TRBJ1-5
CASSTGQDHQPQHF
TGTGCCAGCAGTACCGGACAGGACCATCAGCCCCAGCATTTT
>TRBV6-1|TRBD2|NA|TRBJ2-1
CASSEPPLAGSRNEQFF
TGTGCCAGCAGTGAACCCCCCCTAGCGGGCAGTCGGAATGAGCAGTTCTTC
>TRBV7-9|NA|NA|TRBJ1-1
CASSWTNTEAFF
TGTGCCAGCAGCTGGACGAACACTGAAGCTTTCTTT
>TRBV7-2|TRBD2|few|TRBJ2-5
CASSWVAGGVETQYF
TGTGCCAGCAGCTGGGTAGCGGGAGGGGTAGAGACCCAGTACTTC
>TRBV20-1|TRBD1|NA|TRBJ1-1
CSATRTGSNTEAFF
TGCAGTGCTACCCGGACAGGGAGCAACACTGAAGCTTTCTTT
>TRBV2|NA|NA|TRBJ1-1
CASSEEGAGTEAFF
TGTGCCAGCAGTGAGGAGGGCGCGGGCACTGAAGCTTTCTTT
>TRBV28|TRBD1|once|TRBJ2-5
CASNPGGRETQYF
TGTGCCAGCAACCCAGGGGGCAGGGAGACCCAGTACTTC
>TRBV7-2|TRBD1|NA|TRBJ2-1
CASSLFAGTGGGSNEQFF
TGTGCCAGCAGCCTCTTTGCCGGGACAGGGGGCGGGAGCAATGAGCAGTTCTTC
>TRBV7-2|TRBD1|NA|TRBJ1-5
CASSFQGTANQPQHF
TGTGCCAGCAGCTTTCAAGGGACAGCGAATCAGCCCCAGCATTTT
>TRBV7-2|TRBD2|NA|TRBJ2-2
CASSLAPLAETGELFF
TGTGCCAGCAGCTTAGCGCCACTAGCGGAAACCGGGGAGCTGTTTTTT
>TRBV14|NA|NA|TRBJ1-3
CASSQDTGGSGNTIYF
TGTGCCAGCAGCCAAGATACGGGGGGCTCTGGAAACACCATATATTTT
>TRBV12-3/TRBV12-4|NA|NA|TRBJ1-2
CASSEGPNYGYTF
TGTGCCAGCAGCGAGGGTCCTAACTATGGCTACACCTTC
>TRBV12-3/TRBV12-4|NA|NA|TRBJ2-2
CASSPFGLSGELFF
TGTGCCAGCAGTCCTTTCGGATTGTCAGGGGAGCTGTTTTTT
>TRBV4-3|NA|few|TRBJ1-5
CASSLNRANQPQHF
TGCGCCAGCAGCCTTAACAGGGCCAATCAGCCCCAGCATTTT
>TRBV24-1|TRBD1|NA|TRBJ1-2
CATSDPDRNYGYTF
TGTGCCACCAGTGACCCGGACAGGAACTATGGCTACACCTTC
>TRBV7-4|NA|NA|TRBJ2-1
CASSLVGRKIYNEQFF
TGTGCCAGCAGCTTAGTGGGGCGGAAGATTTACAATGAGCAGTTCTTC
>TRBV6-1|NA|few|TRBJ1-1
CASSQNRDTEAFF
TGTGCCAGCAGCCAGAATAGGGACACTGAAGCTTTCTTT
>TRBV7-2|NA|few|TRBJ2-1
CASSLVVGVNEQFF
TGTGCCAGCAGCTTAGTAGTGGGGGTAAATGAGCAGTTCTTC
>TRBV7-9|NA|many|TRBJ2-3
CASSPTGDTQYF
TGTGCCAGCAGCCCTACAGGGGATACGCAGTATTTT
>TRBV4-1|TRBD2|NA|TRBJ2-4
CASSQDLSGGVKAKNIQYF
TGCGCCAGCAGCCAAGATCTAAGCGGGGGGGTAAAAGCCAAAAACATTCAGTACTTC
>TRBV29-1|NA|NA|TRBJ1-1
CSVGGLNTEAFF
TGCAGCGTAGGGGGGCTGAACACTGAAGCTTTCTTT
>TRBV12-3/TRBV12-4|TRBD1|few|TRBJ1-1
CASSSQGVAEAFF
TGTGCCAGCAGTTCTCAGGGGGTCGCTGAAGCTTTCTTT
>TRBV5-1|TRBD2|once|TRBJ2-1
CASSFTSGPYNEQFF
TGCGCCAGCAGCTTCACTAGCGGGCCCTACAATGAGCAGTTCTTC
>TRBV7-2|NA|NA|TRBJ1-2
CASSSGRGYGYTF
TGTGCCAGCAGCTCGGGGAGGGGCTATGGCTACACCTTC
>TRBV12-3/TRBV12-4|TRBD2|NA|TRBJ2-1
CASTPRAGGGPINEQFF
TGTGCCAGCACCCCCCGGGCGGGGGGGGGCCCAATAAATGAGCAGTTCTTC
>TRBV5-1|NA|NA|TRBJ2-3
CASSSALGDTQYF
TGCGCCAGCAGCTCCGCCCTGGGGGATACGCAGTATTTT
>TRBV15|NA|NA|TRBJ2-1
CATSSELAQVINEQFF
TGTGCCACCAGCTCAGAGTTGGCACAGGTCATCAATGAGCAGTTCTTC
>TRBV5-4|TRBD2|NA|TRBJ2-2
CASSSGTSGGHGELFF
TGTGCCAGCAGCTCTGGGACTAGCGGGGGACATGGGGAGCTGTTTTTT
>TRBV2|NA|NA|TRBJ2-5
CASSAEQGETQYF
TGTGCCAGCAGTGCCGAACAGGGAGAGACCCAGTACTTC
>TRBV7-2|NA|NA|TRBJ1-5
CASSFVIGSNQPQHF
TGTGCCAGCAGCTTCGTAATAGGTAGCAATCAGCCCCAGCATTTT
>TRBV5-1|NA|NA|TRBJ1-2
CASSLEGGLNYGYTF
TGCGCCAGCAGCTTGGAAGGGGGACTGAACTATGGCTACACCTTC
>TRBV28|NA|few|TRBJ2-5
CASSTTLPGGAQYF
TGTGCCAGCAGCACAACATTACCGGGTGGGGCCCAGTACTTC
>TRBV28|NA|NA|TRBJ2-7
CASSLQRSYEQYF
TGTGCCAGCAGTTTACAACGCTCCTACGAGCAGTACTTC